These 21 T cell receptor beta chains were sequenced from one sample in a study of blood T cell repertoires in COVID-19. The assay was immunoSEQ multiplex PCR, and TCRdb's table has in-frame clones only and misses some. The sample contains over 250,000 clones, nearly 90% of which appear only once. Input material: peripheral blood. These TCRs come from a woman between 25 and 40 years old with acute or convalescent COVID-19.

The genes are TRBV27 and TRBJ2-7; 7 bases are shared with TRBD1. The germline V gene has CDR1 MNHEY and CDR2 SMNVEV (reference sequence). With 8 bases clipped from V and 6 bases from J, the junction kept 16 bases outside the gene matches. CDR3 length equals 15 residues. The CDR3 region has the DNA TGTGCCAGCCAGGGATCCGGGACAGCATCTCGCGAGCAGTACTTC. Residues: CASQGSGTASREQYF.

This clone was seen a single time. The chain joins TRBV27 to TRBJ1-4; D is perhaps TRBD1 (5 bases). Germline V gene data show CDR1 as MNHEY and CDR2 as SMNVEV (reference sequence). V lost 4 bases, J lost 7 bases, and 16 bases lay in between. The CDR3 loop spans 15 amino acids. The CDR3 DNA reads as TGTGCCAGCAGTTCGGGGGGGGGAAGCGGTGAAAAACTGTTTTTT. This translates into CASSSGGGSGEKLFF.

As for this clone: The conserved final phenylalanine or tryptophan is absent from the CDR3, which likely points to a read error. No DNA is shown, since the ends of the CDR3 on it are uncertain; the CDR3 is the one TCRdb lists. The chain carries TRBV9 and TRBJ1-1; the DNA was not compared with TRBD1, the D call given in the table. From germline, CDR1 is SGDLS and CDR2 YYNGEE. The CDR3 contains 10 residues when both ends are counted. This CDR3 reads CASSPGDRRV.

The chain is built from TRBV4-1 and TRBJ2-3; D uncertain. The germline V gene encodes CDR1 MGHRA and CDR2 YSYEKL. This CDR3 has 14 residues. V was pared by 1 base and J by 4 bases, with 9 bases between. The CDR3 region has the DNA TGCGCCAGCAGCCAAGCACTCGGGTCAGATACGCAGTATTTT. Its translation: CASSQALGSDTQYF.

As to this clone: The identical CDR3 is also encoded by other nucleotide sequences in the sample. V usage is TRBV5-4 and J usage is TRBJ2-3, with D unclear. Trimming stripped 1 base from V and 1 base from J, with 4 bases between. The V gene's germline CDR1 is SGHNT and CDR2 YYREEE (reference sequence). The CDR3 runs 13 residues. The CDR3 DNA follows: TGTGCCAGCAGCTTGTCAGGCACAGATACGCAGTATTTT. Its protein is CASSLSGTDTQYF.

This chain connects TRBV24-1 to TRBJ1-3, with D uncertain. Trimming took off 4 bases at V and 2 bases at J, with 11 bases between the two ends. The germline CDR1 and CDR2 sequences are KGHDR and SFDVKD. The CDR3 length is 15 residues. CDR3 sequence reads: CATSDPWEPGNTIYF. The CDR3 DNA reads TGTGCCACCAGTGACCCCTGGGAGCCTGGAAACACCATATATTTT.

The V and J genes are TRBV5-1 and TRBJ1-6; D is unclear. The CDR3 totals 14 residues. Germline V gene sequence: CDR1 SGHRS, CDR2 YFSETQ. V lost 7 bases, J lost 0 bases, and 8 bases lay in between. The CDR3 loop is CASQQSSYNSPLHF. CDR3 nucleotide sequence: TGCGCCAGCCAACAGAGCTCCTATAATTCACCCCTCCACTTT.

V and J are TRBV12-3 or TRBV12-4 and TRBJ1-5; 7 bases agree with TRBD1. This CDR3 is 12 amino acids long. V was clipped by 6 bases and J by 6 bases; unmatched bases: 2. CDR3 nucleotides: TGTGCCAGCAGCTCAGGGGGTCAGCCCCAGCATTTT. Its translation: CASSSGGQPQHF.

The chain joins TRBV2 to TRBJ2-7; tentative D call: TRBD1 (6 bases). Trimming removed 6 bases from V and 4 bases from J, with 19 bases in between. The CDR3 sequence is 15 residues long. Per the germline V gene, CDR1 is SNHLY and CDR2 is FYNNEI. CDR3 in DNA: TGTGCCAGCAGCGACACCTTAAGGACAGTTTACGAGCAGTACTTC. Translation gives CASSDTLRTVYEQYF.

Only a few counts were recorded for this clone. This chain links TRBV4-3 with TRBJ1-6, with 8 bases matching TRBD1. The CDR3 extends over 15 amino acids. From germline, CDR1 is LGHNA and CDR2 YSLEER. The J segment lost 7 bases and the V segment lost 5 bases, leaving 7 bases of the junction unmatched. CDR3 in amino acids: CASSKGTGGNSPLHF. CDR3 nucleotide sequence: TGCGCCAGCAGCAAAGGGACAGGAGGAAATTCACCCCTCCACTTT.

This clone was picked up one time. The rearrangement joins TRBV15 to TRBJ2-3; possibly TRBD2 for D (6 bases). Per the germline V gene, CDR1 is LNHNV and CDR2 is YYDKDF (reference sequence). The CDR3 has 14 amino acids. V lost 0 bases, J lost 11 bases, and 15 bases lay in between. This CDR3 reads CATSREIHQRVQYF. The CDR3 coding sequence is TGTGCCACCAGCAGAGAAATTCACCAGCGGGTGCAGTATTTT.

The chain employs TRBV4-1 and TRBJ2-3, with 11 nucleotides matching TRBD2. V was clipped by 4 bases and J by 8 bases; unmatched bases: 5. There are 14 residues in the CDR3. Germline V CDR1 and CDR2: MGHRA, YSYEKL. The CDR3 DNA is TGCGCCAGCAGCCTTCGACTAGCGGGAAGTACGCAGTATTTT. It translates to CASSLRLAGSTQYF.

Comments on this clone: Other nucleotide sequences from this sample produce the same CDR3. The chain carries TRBV27 and TRBJ2-2; 9 positions agree with TRBD2. Germline V gives CDR1 MNHEY, CDR2 SMNVEV (reference sequence). This CDR3 has 15 residues. Germline trimming cut 1 base from V and 3 bases from J; bases unmatched to any gene: 0. The CDR3 is CASSLLAGDTGELFF. CDR3 DNA: TGTGCCAGCAGTTTATTAGCGGGAGACACCGGGGAGCTGTTTTTT.

This chain links TRBV9 with TRBJ1-4, with D hard to call. The CDR3 is 15 amino acids. V lost 0 bases to trimming and J lost 0 bases, with 6 bases between them. From germline, CDR1 is SGDLS and CDR2 YYNGEE. In nucleotides, the CDR3 is TGTGCCAGCAGCGTAGGGGGAGCAACTAATGAAAAACTGTTTTTT. Protein sequence: CASSVGGATNEKLFF.

The chain has TRBV5-8 and TRBJ1-5, with TRBD1 identical over 10 bases. CDR1 is SGHTS and CDR2 is YDEGEE in the germline V gene. V shed 4 bases and J 7 bases; nucleotides not matched to a gene: 23. The CDR3 is 20 amino acids. CDR3 sequence reads: CASSQTRAGTGDEIGQPQHF. The CDR3 bases are TGTGCCAGCAGCCAGACTCGGGCCGGGACAGGGGATGAAATCGGCCAGCCCCAGCATTTT.

This clone occurred a few times. The V and J genes are TRBV19 and TRBJ2-3; 8 nucleotides agree with TRBD2. Germline assignment: CDR1 LNHDA and CDR2 SQIVND (reference sequence). This CDR3 comprises 16 residues. The V segment lost 3 bases and the J segment 1 base; nucleotides outside the gene matches: 6. CDR3 sequence reads: CASSIGSGTGTDTQYF. The CDR3 DNA sequence: TGTGCCAGTAGTATCGGTAGCGGGACCGGCACAGATACGCAGTATTTT.

The chain uses TRBV7-9 and TRBJ1-6; D is perhaps TRBD1 (5 bases). CDR3 length: 15 residues. The germline V gene encodes CDR1 SEHNR and CDR2 FQNEAQ (reference sequence). V gave up 0 bases and J gave up 10 bases, with 13 bases separating them. CDR3 residues: CASSLAGGLGSPLHF. The CDR3 DNA reads as TGTGCCAGCAGCTTAGCCGGGGGTCTGGGGTCACCCCTCCACTTT.

The chain links TRBV19 to TRBJ2-3; D is perhaps TRBD1 (6 bases). The CDR3 contains 14 residues. In germline, CDR1 is LNHDA, CDR2 SQIVND (reference sequence). Trimming shortened V by 3 bases and J by 5 bases, and 12 bases separated the two germline ends. The CDR3 loop reads CASSMIRGIDTQYF. In DNA, the CDR3 is TGTGCCAGTAGTATGATCAGGGGAATAGATACGCAGTATTTT.

This chain joins TRBV19 and TRBJ1-1; D is unclear. The CDR3 extends over 15 amino acids. V was cut by 0 bases and J by 2 bases, with 10 bases left in between. Per the germline V gene, CDR1 is LNHDA and CDR2 is SQIVND (reference sequence). CDR3 sequence reads: CASSIDGAPNTEAFF. The CDR3 DNA reads as TGTGCCAGTAGTATAGATGGAGCCCCTAACACTGAAGCTTTCTTT.

The chain recombines TRBV7-9 with TRBJ2-7; 10 bases agree with TRBD2. This CDR3 is 14 amino acids long. J lost 2 bases, V lost 4 bases, and 2 bases had no gene match. From germline, CDR1 is SEHNR and CDR2 FQNEAQ (reference sequence). CDR3 bases: TGTGCCAGCAGCTCTAGCGGGGGAACCTACGAGCAGTACTTC. This encodes CASSSSGGTYEQYF. The full variable domain, completed using reference TRBV7-9 and TRBJ2-7, is DTGVSQNPRHKITKRGQNVTFRCDPISEHNRLYWYRQTLGQGPEFLTYFQNEAQLEKSRLLSDRFSAERPKGSFSTLEIQRTEQGDSAMYLCASSSSGGTYEQYFGPGTRLTVT.

J is TRBJ1-2 and V is TRBV6-5, with a weak D call TRBD1 (5 bases). The germline V and J ends were trimmed by 0 bases and 2 bases, with 13 bases remaining between them. The CDR3 is 16 residues long. Germline CDR1 is MNHEY and CDR2 is SVGAGI. CDR3 sequence reads: CASSYSLGRANYGYTF. CDR3 nucleotides: TGTGCCAGCAGTTACTCGCTGGGCAGGGCAAACTATGGCTACACCTTC.